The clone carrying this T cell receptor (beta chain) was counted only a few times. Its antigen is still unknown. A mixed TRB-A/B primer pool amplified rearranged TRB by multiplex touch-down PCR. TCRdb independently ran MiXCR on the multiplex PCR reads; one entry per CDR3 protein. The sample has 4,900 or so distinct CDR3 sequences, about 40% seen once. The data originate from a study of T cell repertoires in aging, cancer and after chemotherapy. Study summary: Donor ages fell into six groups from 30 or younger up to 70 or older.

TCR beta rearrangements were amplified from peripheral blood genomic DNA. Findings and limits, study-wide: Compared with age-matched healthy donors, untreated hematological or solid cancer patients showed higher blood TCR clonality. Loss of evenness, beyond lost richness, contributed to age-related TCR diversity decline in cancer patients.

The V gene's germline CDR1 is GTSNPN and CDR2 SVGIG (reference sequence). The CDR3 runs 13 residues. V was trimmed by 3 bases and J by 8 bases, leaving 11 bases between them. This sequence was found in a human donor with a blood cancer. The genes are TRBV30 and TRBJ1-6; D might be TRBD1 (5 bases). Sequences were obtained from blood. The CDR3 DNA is TGTGCCTGGAGGAGGGGCGCTGATTCACCCCTCCACTTT. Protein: CAWRRGADSPLHF.